Presented here are 10 T cell receptor beta chains from one specimen sequenced in a study of CD8+CD57+ T cells in acquired aplastic anemia. CDR3 and TCR beta VDJ profiling relied on genomic DNA as the template. TCRdb independently ran MiXCR on the reads; one entry per CDR3 protein. The sample shows about 180,000 distinct CDR3 sequences, around half of them seen only once. Material for sequencing was sorted CD4+, CD8+, or CD8+CD57+ T cells (not recorded which) from PBMCs. The receptors here all came from a human donor in good health.

This chain uses TRBV2 with TRBJ1-4; no reliable D call. Germline values: CDR1 SNHLY, CDR2 FYNNEI. The CDR3 spans 14 residues. V was cut by 3 bases and J by 2 bases, with 7 bases left in between. The CDR3 reads CASSDRLTNEKLFF. CDR3 DNA: TGTGCCAGCAGTGACAGGTTGACTAATGAAAAACTGTTTTTT. The whole variable domain, remainder taken from reference TRBV2 and TRBJ1-4, is EPEVTQTPSHQVTQMGQEVILRCVPISNHLYFYWYRQILGQKVEFLVSFYNNEISEKSEIFDDQFSVERPDGSNFTLKIRSTKLEDSAMYFCASSDRLTNEKLFFGSGTQLSVL.

The chain carries TRBV5-1 and TRBJ1-4; 8 bases line up with TRBD1. Germline CDR1 SGHRS, CDR2 YFSETQ. V trimming: 4 bases; J trimming: 7 bases; junction bases outside the gene matches: 9. This CDR3 comprises 15 residues. The CDR3 sequence is CASSPADRGGEKLFF. The CDR3 DNA reads TGCGCCAGCAGCCCTGCCGACAGGGGAGGTGAAAAACTGTTTTTT.

This clonotype was recorded many times. The chain carries TRBV4-1 and TRBJ1-5; D is possibly TRBD1 (6 bases). This CDR3 is built from 17 residues. V dropped 3 bases and J dropped 5 bases, with 20 bases sitting between them. Germline V gives CDR1 MGHRA, CDR2 YSYEKL. The CDR3 nucleotides are TGCGCCAGCAGCCACCAATCCGGGACAAGGAAAGATCAGCCCCAGCATTTT. Protein: CASSHQSGTRKDQPQHF.

The chain combines TRBV15 with TRBJ2-7; D is undetermined. Trimming took off 6 bases at V and 1 base at J, with 13 bases between the two ends. Looked up from germline, CDR1 is LNHNV and CDR2 is YYDKDF (reference sequence). CDR3 length: 14 residues. The CDR3 protein is CATRFYRGSYEQYF. As DNA, the CDR3 is TGTGCCACCAGGTTCTATAGAGGATCCTACGAGCAGTACTTC.

This clonotype was recorded a few times. The V gene is TRBV7-2, the J gene TRBJ1-5; D is undetermined. There are 13 residues in the CDR3. Germline values: CDR1 SGHTA, CDR2 FQGNSA. V shed 5 bases and J shed 4 bases, with 9 bases lying between them. CDR3 in amino acids: CASSPQGNQPQHF. CDR3 sequence (DNA): TGTGCCAGCAGCCCTCAAGGTAATCAGCCCCAGCATTTT.

Regarding this clonotype: Just one base apart from a much larger clone, this may be a read error. The chain has TRBV5-1 and TRBJ2-1; 13 positions agree with TRBD2. V dropped 6 bases and J dropped 8; count of bases not matched to a gene: 20. This CDR3 spans 19 amino acids. Germline V CDR1 and CDR2: SGHRS, YFSETQ. CDR3 residues: CASNKGQLRLAGGVHEQFF. DNA for the CDR3: TGCGCCAGCAACAAGGGACAGCTCAGACTAGCGGGAGGTGTGCATGAGCAGTTCTTC.

A note on this clonotype: The junction shows a germline mismatch at one end, possibly a read error. V and J are TRBV25-1 and TRBJ2-1, with 12 positions matching TRBD2. Germline V gene data show CDR1 as MGHDK and CDR2 as SYGVNS. CDR3 length: 15 amino acids. In DNA, the CDR3 is TGTGCCAGCCGACTAGCGGGAGTGACCTACAGTGAGCAGTTCTTC. Its protein product is CASRLAGVTYSEQFF.

This clonotype turned up a few times. This chain links TRBV6-1 with TRBJ1-2; D is ambiguous. CDR3 size: 16 residues. The germline V gene encodes CDR1 MNHNS and CDR2 SASEGT. V gave up 3 bases and J gave up 6 bases, with 20 bases separating them. CDR3: CASSDTLRARADGYTF. The CDR3 nucleotides are TGTGCCAGCAGTGACACCCTAAGGGCCCGAGCCGATGGCTACACCTTC.

This clonotype was detected many times. The V and J genes are TRBV7-9 and TRBJ2-2; 15 bases map to TRBD2. This CDR3 is 17 amino acids long. J lost 2 bases, V lost 7 bases, and 5 bases had no gene match. From germline, CDR1 is SEHNR and CDR2 FQNEAQ (reference sequence). The CDR3 DNA reads TGTGCCAGCACAGGGACTAGCGGGAGGACCAACACCGGGGAGCTGTTTTTT. It is translated as CASTGTSGRTNTGELFF.

This clonotype was seen at least ten times. This chain joins TRBV2 and TRBJ1-6; TRBD1 matches at 9 bases. J was trimmed by 8 bases and V by 7 bases; bases with no gene match: 6. Germline V gene sequence: CDR1 SNHLY, CDR2 FYNNEI. This CDR3 spans 14 amino acids. The CDR3 DNA follows: TGTGCCAGCACCTATGACAGGGGGGATTCACCCCTCCACTTT. Protein sequence: CASTYDRGDSPLHF.